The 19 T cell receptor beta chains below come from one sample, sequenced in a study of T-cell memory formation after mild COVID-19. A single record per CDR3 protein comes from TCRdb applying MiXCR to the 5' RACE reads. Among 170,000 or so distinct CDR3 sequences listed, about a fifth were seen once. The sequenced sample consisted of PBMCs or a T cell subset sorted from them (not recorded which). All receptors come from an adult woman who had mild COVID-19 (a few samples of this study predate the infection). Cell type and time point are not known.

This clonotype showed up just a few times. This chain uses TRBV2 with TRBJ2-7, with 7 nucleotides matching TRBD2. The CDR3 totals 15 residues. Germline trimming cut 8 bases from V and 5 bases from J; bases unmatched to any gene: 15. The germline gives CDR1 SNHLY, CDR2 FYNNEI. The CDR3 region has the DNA TGTGCCAGCCGAGGGCTAGCGGATTCGCGGGACGAGCAGTACTTC. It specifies CASRGLADSRDEQYF.

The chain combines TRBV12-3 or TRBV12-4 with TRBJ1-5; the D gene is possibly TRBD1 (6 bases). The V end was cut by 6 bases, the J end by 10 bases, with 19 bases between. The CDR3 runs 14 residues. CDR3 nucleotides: TGTGCCAGCAGCCAGACGGTCCAGGGGTATCCCCAGCATTTT. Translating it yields CASSQTVQGYPQHF.

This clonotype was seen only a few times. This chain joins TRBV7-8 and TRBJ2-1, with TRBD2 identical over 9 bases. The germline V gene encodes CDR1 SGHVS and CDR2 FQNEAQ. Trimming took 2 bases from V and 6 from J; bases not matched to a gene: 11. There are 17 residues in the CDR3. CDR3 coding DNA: TGTGCCAGCAGCTTACCCTTAGCGGGAGCCCTCGCCAATGAGCAGTTCTTC. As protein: CASSLPLAGALANEQFF.

This chain's CDR3 is CSANPHSNTYEQYF. The CDR3 coding sequence is TGCAGTGCTAACCCCCACTCAAATACCTACGAGCAGTACTTC. This chain joins TRBV20-1 and TRBJ2-7; D is undetermined. This CDR3 comprises 14 residues. V lost 4 bases and J lost 2, with 15 bases in between. The germline CDR1 and CDR2 sequences are DFQATT and SNEGSKA (reference sequence).

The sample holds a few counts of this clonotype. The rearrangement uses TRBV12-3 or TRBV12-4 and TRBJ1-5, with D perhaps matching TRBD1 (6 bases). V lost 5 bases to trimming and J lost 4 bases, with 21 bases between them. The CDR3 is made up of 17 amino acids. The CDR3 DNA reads TGTGCCAGCAGTGTGACGGGGGCCTTAGGCTGGAATCAGCCCCAGCATTTT. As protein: CASSVTGALGWNQPQHF.

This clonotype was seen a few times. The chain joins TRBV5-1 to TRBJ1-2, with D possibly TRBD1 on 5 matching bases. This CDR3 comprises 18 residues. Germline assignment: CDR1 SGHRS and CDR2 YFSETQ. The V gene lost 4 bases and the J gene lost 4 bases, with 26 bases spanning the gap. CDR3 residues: CASSRGGLGTSYTYGYTF. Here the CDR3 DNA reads TGCGCCAGCAGCCGGGGGGGGTTAGGAACCTCCTATACCTATGGCTACACCTTC.

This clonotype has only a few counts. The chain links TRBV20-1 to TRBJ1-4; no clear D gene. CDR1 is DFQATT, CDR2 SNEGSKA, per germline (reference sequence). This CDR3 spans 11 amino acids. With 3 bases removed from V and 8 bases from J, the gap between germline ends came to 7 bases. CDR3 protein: CSARLEEKLFF. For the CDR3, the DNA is TGCAGTGCTAGGTTGGAAGAAAAACTGTTTTTT.

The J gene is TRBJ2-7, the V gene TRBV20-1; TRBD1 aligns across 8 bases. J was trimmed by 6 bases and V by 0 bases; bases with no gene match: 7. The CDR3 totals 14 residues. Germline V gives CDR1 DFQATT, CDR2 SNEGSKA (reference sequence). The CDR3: CSARETGAGSEQYF. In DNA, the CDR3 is TGCAGTGCTAGAGAGACAGGGGCAGGTTCCGAGCAGTACTTC.

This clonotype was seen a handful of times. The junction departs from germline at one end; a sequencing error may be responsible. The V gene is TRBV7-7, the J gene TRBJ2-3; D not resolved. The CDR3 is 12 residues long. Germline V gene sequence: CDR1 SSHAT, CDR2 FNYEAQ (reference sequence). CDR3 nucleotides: TGCGCCAGCAGCCCGGACGGGGATACGCAGTATTTT. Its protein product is CASSPDGDTQYF.

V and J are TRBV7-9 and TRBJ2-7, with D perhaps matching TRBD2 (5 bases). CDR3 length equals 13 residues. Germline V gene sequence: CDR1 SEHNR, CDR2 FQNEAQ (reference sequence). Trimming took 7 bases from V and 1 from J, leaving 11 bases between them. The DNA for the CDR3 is TGTGCCAGCACCCCGGAGGCATCCTACGAGCAGTACTTC. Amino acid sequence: CASTPEASYEQYF.

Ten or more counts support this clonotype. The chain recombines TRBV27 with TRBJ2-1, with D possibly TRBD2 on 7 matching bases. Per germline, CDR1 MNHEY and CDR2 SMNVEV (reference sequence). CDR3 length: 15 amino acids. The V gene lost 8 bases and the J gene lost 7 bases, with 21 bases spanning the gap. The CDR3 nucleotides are TGTGCCAGCGTCGTCGGAGGGGGGGGCGAGAATGAGCAGTTCTTC. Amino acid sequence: CASVVGGGGENEQFF.

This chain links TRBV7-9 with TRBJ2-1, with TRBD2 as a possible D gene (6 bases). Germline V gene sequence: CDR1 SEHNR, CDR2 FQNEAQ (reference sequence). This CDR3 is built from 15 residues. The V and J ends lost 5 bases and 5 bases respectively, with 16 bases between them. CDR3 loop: CASSPGSGGNNEQFF. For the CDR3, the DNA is TGTGCCAGCAGCCCCGGCAGCGGAGGGAACAATGAGCAGTTCTTC.

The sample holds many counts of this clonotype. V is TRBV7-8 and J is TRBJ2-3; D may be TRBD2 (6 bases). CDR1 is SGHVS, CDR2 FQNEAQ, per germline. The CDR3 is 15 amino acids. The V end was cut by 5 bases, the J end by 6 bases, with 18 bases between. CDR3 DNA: TGTGCCAGCAGCCATAGCGGCTCAACGGGGGATACGCAGTATTTT. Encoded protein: CASSHSGSTGDTQYF.

In DNA, the CDR3 is TGCGCCAGCAGTGGGGGACTAGCGGGGTTCACAGATACGCAGTATTTT. Amino acids: CASSGGLAGFTDTQYF. V usage is TRBV10-2 and J usage is TRBJ2-3; 13 nucleotides align to TRBD2. Germline V gene sequence: CDR1 WSHSY, CDR2 SAAADI. The CDR3 has 16 residues. Trimming took 4 bases from V and 2 from J; bases not matched to a gene: 3.

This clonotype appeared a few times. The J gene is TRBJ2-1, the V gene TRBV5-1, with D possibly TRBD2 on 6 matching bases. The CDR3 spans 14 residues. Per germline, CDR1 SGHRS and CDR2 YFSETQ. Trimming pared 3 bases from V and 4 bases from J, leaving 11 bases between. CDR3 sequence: CASSSLSGYNEQFF. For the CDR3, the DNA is TGCGCCAGCAGCTCCTTAAGCGGGTACAATGAGCAGTTCTTC. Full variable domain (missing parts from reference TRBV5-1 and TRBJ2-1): KAGVTQTPRYLIKTRGQQVTLSCSPISGHRSVSWYQQTPGQGLQFLFEYFSETQRNKGNFPGRFSGRQFSNSRSEMNVSTLELGDSALYLCASSSLSGYNEQFFGPGTRLTVL.

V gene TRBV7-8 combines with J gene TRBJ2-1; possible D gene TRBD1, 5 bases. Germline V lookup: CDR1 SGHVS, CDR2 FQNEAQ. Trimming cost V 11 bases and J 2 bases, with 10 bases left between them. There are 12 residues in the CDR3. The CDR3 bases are TGTGCCGGTGGGGCAGCCTACAATGAGCAGTTCTTC. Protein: CAGGAAYNEQFF.

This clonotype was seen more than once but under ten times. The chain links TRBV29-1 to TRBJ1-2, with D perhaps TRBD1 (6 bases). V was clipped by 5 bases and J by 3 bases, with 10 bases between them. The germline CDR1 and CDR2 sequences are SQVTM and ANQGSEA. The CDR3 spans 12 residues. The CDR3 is CSVLPGDYGYTF. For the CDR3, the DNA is TGCAGCGTTCTACCAGGGGACTATGGCTACACCTTC.

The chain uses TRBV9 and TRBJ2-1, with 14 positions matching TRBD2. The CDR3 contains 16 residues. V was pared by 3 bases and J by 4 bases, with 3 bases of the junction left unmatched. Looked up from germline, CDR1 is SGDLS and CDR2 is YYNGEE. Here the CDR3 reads CASSAGLAGVYNEQFF. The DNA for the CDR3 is TGTGCCAGCAGCGCGGGACTAGCGGGAGTATACAATGAGCAGTTCTTC.

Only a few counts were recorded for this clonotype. The CDR3 protein is CASAGQAAPYTDTQYF. DNA of the CDR3: TGCGCCAGCGCCGGCCAGGCGGCCCCCTACACAGATACGCAGTATTTT. The chain recombines TRBV5-1 with TRBJ2-3, with D unresolved. The V end lost 7 bases, the J end lost 2 bases, and 20 bases lay between the germline ends. The CDR3 is 16 residues long. CDR1 is SGHRS, CDR2 YFSETQ, per germline.